The TCR beta chain described here comes from a study of blood T cell repertoires in COVID-19. Study-wide context: Sample material is recorded as cDNA or gDNA derived from T cells, B-cell-depleted T cells, or PBMCs.

Study processing details: Nucleated cell counts were estimated from reference gene primer amplification. The method was immunoSEQ multiplex PCR; TCRdb's version includes in-frame clones alone and lacks a portion of them. That table furnishes V, J and clone size, whereas the DNA furnished D and trimming. The sample consists of 300,000 to 350,000 clones, roughly 88% of them appearing once. V lost 0 bases and J 8 bases, leaving 16 bases between the germline ends. CDR3 length: 15 amino acids. The germline V gene encodes CDR1 GTSNPN and CDR2 SVGIG (reference sequence). This clone was seen a single time. Enrolled during active infection, Seattle patients were then followed longitudinally.

This sequence was found in a woman aged 25 to 39 with COVID-19, enrolled during active disease. The chain joins TRBV30 to TRBJ1-4; D is unresolved. The sample comprised peripheral blood. CDR3 loop: CAWSVSRMGGEKLFF. CDR3 DNA sequence: TGTGCCTGGAGTGTCAGCCGGATGGGCGGGGAAAAACTGTTTTTT.